Listed here are 2 T cell receptor beta chains from one sample, sequenced in a study of cytomegalovirus exposure and HLA in healthy donors. PCR used 60 Vbeta primers and 13 Jbeta primers. Libraries were prepared by immunoSEQ multiplex PCR; TCRdb keeps only in-frame clonotypes and omits some of them. Counted here are about 230,000 clones, more than 75% occurring once; the ten biggest clones make up over 1%. Sequencing used PBMCs. All receptors come from a human donor in good health.

The chain combines TRBV10-1 with TRBJ2-3, with TRBD2 identical over 8 bases. The CDR3 covers 12 residues. V shed 8 bases, J shed 3 bases, and the junction held 1 base outside the gene matches. Germline CDR1 reads WNHNN; CDR2 reads SYGVQD (reference sequence). The CDR3 loop is CASLAGTDTQYF. The CDR3 region has the DNA TGCGCCAGCCTAGCGGGTACAGATACGCAGTATTTT.

This clone was seen a handful of times. This chain links TRBV27 with TRBJ2-7, with D perhaps matching TRBD2 (6 bases). CDR1 and CDR2 (germline): MNHEY, SMNVEV (reference sequence). V lost 0 bases, J lost 2 bases, and 8 bases lay in between. This CDR3 has 14 residues. The CDR3 DNA reads as TGTGCCAGCAGTTTATCGACTAGTACCTACGAGCAGTACTTC. Its translation: CASSLSTSTYEQYF.